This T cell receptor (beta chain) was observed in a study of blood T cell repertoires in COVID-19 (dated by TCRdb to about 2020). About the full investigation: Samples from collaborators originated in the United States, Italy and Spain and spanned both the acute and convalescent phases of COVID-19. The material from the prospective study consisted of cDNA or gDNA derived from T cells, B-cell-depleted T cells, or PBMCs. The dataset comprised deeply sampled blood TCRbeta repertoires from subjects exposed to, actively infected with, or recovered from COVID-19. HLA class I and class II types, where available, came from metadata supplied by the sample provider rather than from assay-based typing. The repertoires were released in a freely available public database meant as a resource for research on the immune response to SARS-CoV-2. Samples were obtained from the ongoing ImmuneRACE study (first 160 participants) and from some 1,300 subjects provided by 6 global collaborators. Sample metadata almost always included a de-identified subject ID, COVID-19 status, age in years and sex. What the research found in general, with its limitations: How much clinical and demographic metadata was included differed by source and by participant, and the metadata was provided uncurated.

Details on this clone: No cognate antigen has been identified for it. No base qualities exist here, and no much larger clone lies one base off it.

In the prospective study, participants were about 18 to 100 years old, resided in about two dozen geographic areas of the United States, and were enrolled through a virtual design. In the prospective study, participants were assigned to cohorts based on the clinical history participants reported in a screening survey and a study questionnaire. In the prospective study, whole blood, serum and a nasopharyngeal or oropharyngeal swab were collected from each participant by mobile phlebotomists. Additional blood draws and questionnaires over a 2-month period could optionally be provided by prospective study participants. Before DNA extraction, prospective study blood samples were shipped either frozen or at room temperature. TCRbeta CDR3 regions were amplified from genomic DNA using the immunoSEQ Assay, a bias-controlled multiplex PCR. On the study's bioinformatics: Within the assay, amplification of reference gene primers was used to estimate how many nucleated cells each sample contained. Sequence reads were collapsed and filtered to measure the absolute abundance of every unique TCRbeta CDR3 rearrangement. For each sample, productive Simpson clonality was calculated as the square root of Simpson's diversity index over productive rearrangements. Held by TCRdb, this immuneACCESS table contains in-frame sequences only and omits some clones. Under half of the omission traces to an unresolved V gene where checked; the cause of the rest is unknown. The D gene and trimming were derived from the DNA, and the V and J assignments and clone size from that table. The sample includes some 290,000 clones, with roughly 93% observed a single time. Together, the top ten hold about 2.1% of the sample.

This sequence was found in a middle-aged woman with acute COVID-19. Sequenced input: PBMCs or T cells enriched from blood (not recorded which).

CDR3 region: CASSISWTSEAQYF. The DNA sequence is given as TGTGCCAGTAGTATTAGTTGGACTTCGGAGGCCCAGTACTTC. The rearrangement combines TRBV19 with TRBJ2-5; a weak D assignment points to TRBD2 (5 bases agree). Per the germline V gene (reference sequence), LNHDA is the CDR1 and SQIVND is the CDR2. The CDR3 holds 14 amino acids from the cysteine to the phenylalanine. The kept DNA is CDR3 alone, 42 bases in frame from the first base. Between the V and J ends, shortened by 3 bases and 9 bases respectively, the junction contains 17 bases.